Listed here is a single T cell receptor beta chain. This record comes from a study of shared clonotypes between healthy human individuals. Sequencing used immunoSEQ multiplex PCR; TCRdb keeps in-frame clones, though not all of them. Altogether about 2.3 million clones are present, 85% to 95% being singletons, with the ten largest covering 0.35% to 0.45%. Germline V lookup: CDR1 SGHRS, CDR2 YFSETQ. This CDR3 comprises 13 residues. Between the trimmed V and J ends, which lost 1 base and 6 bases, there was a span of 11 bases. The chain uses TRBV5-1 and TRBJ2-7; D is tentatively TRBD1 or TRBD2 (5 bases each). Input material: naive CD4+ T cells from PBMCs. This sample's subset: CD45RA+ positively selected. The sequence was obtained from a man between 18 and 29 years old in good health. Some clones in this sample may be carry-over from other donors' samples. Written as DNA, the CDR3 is TGCGCCAGCAGCTTGTTGGGGACCTCCGAGCAGTACTTC. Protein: CASSLLGTSEQYF.